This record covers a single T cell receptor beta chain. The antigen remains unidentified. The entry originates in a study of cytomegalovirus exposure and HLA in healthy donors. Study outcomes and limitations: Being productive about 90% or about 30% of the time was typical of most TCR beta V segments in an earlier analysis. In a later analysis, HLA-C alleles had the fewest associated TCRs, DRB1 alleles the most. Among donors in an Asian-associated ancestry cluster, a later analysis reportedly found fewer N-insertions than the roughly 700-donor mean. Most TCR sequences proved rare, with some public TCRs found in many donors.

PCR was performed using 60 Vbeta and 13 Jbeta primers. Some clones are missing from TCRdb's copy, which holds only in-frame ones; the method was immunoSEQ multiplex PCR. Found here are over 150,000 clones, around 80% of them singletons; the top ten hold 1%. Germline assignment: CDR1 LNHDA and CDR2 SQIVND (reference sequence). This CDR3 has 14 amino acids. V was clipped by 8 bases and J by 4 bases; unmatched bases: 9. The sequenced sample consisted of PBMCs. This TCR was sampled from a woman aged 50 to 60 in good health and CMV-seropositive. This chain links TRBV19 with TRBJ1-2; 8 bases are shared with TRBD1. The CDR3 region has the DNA TGTGCCAGTCGCCCAGGACAGGGCCGCTATGGCTACACCTTC. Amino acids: CASRPGQGRYGYTF. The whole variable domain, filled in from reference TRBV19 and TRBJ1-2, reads DGGITQSPKYLFRKEGQNVTLSCEQNLNHDAMYWYRQDPGQGLRLIYYSQIVNDFQKGDIAEGYSVSREKKESFPLTVTSAQKNPTAFYLCASRPGQGRYGYTFGSGTRLTVV.